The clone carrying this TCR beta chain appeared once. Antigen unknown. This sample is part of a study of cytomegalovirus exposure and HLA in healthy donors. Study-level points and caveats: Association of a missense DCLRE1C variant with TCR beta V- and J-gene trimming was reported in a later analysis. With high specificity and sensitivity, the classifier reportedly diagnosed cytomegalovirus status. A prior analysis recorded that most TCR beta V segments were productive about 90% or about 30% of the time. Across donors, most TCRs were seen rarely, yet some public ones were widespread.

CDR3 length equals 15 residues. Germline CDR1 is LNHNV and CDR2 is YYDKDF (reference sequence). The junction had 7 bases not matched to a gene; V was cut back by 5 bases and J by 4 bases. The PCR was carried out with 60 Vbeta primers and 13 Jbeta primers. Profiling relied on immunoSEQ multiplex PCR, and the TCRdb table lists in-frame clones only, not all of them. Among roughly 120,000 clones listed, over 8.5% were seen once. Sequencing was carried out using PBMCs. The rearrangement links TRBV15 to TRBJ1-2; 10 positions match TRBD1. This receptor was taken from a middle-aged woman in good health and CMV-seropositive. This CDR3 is CATSGRDRGGYGYTF. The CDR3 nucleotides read TGTGCCACCAGCGGCCGGGACAGGGGTGGCTATGGCTACACCTTC.